Below, 11 T cell receptor beta chains from the same sample are listed, as sequenced in a study of blood T cells in healthy people across ages. A second 7 to 11 cycle PCR used barcoded and J-beta primers. MiXCR, run by TCRdb on the 5' RACE reads, gives a single entry per CDR3 protein. Of some 1,800,000 distinct CDR3 sequences in the sample, approximately 39% were seen once. Sequenced input: blood. These receptors were obtained from a human donor in good health.

V usage is TRBV15 and J usage is TRBJ2-3; TRBD2 agrees at 8 bases. V lost 5 bases, J lost 2 bases, and 12 bases stayed unmatched. The CDR3 consists of 17 residues. The germline V gene encodes CDR1 LNHNV and CDR2 YYDKDF (reference sequence). CDR3 region: CATSEEGSGAYTDTQYF. In DNA, the CDR3 is TGTGCCACCAGCGAGGAAGGTAGCGGGGCTTACACAGATACGCAGTATTTT.

This clonotype was seen a few times. The rearrangement joins TRBV10-3 to TRBJ2-1; 13 bases map to TRBD2. This CDR3 has 16 residues. After removal of 1 base from V and 4 bases from J, the junction contained 1 base not matched to a gene. Germline CDR1 is ENHRY and CDR2 is SYGVKD. The CDR3 nucleotides read TGTGCCATCAGTGAGTTGGGACTAGCGGGGTACAATGAGCAGTTCTTC. Translation gives CAISELGLAGYNEQFF.

The J gene is TRBJ2-4, the V gene TRBV29-1; no reliable D call. The J call could be wrong; TRBJ2-7 is a better fit for the DNA end. This CDR3 is built from 14 residues. Germline V gene data show CDR1 as SQVTM and CDR2 as ANQGSEA. CDR3 region: CSVGWSGESYEQYF. The DNA for the CDR3 is TGCAGCGTTGGTTGGTCAGGCGAGTCCTACGAGCAGTACTTC.

Notes on this clonotype: At one boundary the junction diverges from the germline segment, which might be a read error. This sequence joins TRBV27 and TRBJ1-3; 8 bases match TRBD1. This CDR3 spans 16 amino acids. Germline V gene lookup returns CDR1 MNHEY and CDR2 SMNVEV (reference sequence). CDR3: CPSSSRQGRGGNTIYF. The CDR3 coding sequence is TGTCCCAGCAGTTCCCGACAGGGGCGAGGAGGAAACACCATATATTTT.

The chain employs TRBV20-1 and TRBJ1-2; D remains ambiguous. Trimming shortened V by 6 bases and J by 12 bases, and 20 bases separated the two germline ends. CDR1 and CDR2 from the germline V gene are DFQATT and SNEGSKA (reference sequence). The CDR3 is made up of 12 amino acids. The CDR3 loop reads CSAPMSGALNTF. The CDR3 DNA reads TGCAGTGCCCCCATGTCGGGAGCGCTCAACACCTTC.

The V and J genes are TRBV7-8 and TRBJ2-7; D might be TRBD1 (6 bases). Trimming took off 1 base at V and 2 bases at J, with 12 bases between the two ends. This CDR3 contains 15 residues. Germline V gene data show CDR1 as SGHVS and CDR2 as FQNEAQ. The CDR3, as DNA: TGTGCCAGCAGCTTAGTTGGGGGCAGGACCTACGAGCAGTACTTC. It yields the protein CASSLVGGRTYEQYF.

This sequence joins TRBV4-3 and TRBJ2-7, with 8 nucleotides matching TRBD2. Trimming cost V 3 bases and J 3 bases; bases outside gene matches: 4. CDR3 length equals 14 residues. The V gene's germline CDR1 is LGHNA and CDR2 YSLEER. CDR3: CASSHGTSFYEQYF. The CDR3 DNA reads TGCGCCAGCAGCCACGGGACTAGTTTCTACGAGCAGTACTTC.

The chain recombines TRBV7-3 with TRBJ2-4; 7 bases are a match to TRBD2. CDR3 size: 15 residues. CDR1 SGHTA and CDR2 FQGTGA come from the germline V gene. Trimming cost V 5 bases and J 13 bases; bases outside gene matches: 17. Here the CDR3 reads CASSPGVAGYNEQYF. The CDR3 DNA reads as TGTGCCAGCAGCCCAGGAGTAGCGGGCTACAATGAGCAGTACTTC.

This clonotype was counted only a few times. This chain uses TRBV7-3 with TRBJ2-4; D call uncertain. The V and J ends lost 2 bases and 0 bases respectively, with 14 bases between them. The CDR3 runs 17 residues. Per the germline V gene, CDR1 is SGHTA and CDR2 is FQGTGA. CDR3 DNA: TGTGCCAGCAGCTTATACCCAGCCGAGTTAGCCAAAAACATTCAGTACTTC. It codes for CASSLYPAELAKNIQYF.

The chain carries TRBV20-1 and TRBJ2-3, with TRBD2 identical over 10 bases. V shed 2 bases and J 0 bases; nucleotides not matched to a gene: 8. CDR1 is DFQATT, CDR2 SNEGSKA, per germline (reference sequence). The CDR3 sequence is 17 residues long. The DNA for the CDR3 is TGCAGTGCTAGACAGCGGGGGGGCCTCCTTAGCACAGATACGCAGTATTTT. It yields the protein CSARQRGGLLSTDTQYF.

The chain combines TRBV6-5 with TRBJ1-1; no firm D call. The CDR3 runs 14 residues. V was shortened by 0 bases and J by 3 bases, with 8 bases between the two germline ends. Germline V gene lookup returns CDR1 MNHEY and CDR2 SVGAGI. The CDR3 protein is CASSYSRAYTEAFF. CDR3 coding DNA: TGTGCCAGCAGTTACTCCCGGGCTTACACTGAAGCTTTCTTT.